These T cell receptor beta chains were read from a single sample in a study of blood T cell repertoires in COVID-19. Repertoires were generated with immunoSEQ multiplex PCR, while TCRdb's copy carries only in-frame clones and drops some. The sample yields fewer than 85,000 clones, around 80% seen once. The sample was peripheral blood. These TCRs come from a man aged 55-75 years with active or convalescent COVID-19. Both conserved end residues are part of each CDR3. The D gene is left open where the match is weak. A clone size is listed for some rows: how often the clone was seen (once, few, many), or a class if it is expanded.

DNA: TGTGCCAGCAGTTCGCAGGGGCCCTACACTGAAGCTTTCTTT
CDR3: CASSSQGPYTEAFF
D: .
V: TRBV27
size: .
J: TRBJ1-1

DNA: TGTGCCAGTGGGACAGGGCCCCAGCCCCAGCATTTT
CDR3: CASGTGPQPQHF
D: TRBD1
V: TRBV12-3/TRBV12-4
size: few
J: TRBJ1-5

DNA: TGTGCCAGCAGTCGCTACTCCGGGACAGGGGGCGGTGAGACCCAGTACTTC
CDR3: CASSRYSGTGGGETQYF
D: TRBD1
V: TRBV7-6
size: .
J: TRBJ2-5

DNA: TGTGCCAGCAGCCCCGGGACAGGGGGCACTCTTGAAAAACTGTTTTTT
CDR3: CASSPGTGGTLEKLFF
D: TRBD1
V: TRBV7-6
size: few
J: TRBJ1-4

DNA: TGTGCCAGCAGCTTGCGCCAAACTAGCGGGGGGGCGAGCACAGATACGCAGTATTTT
CDR3: CASSLRQTSGGASTDTQYF
D: TRBD2
V: TRBV5-4
size: .
J: TRBJ2-3

DNA: TGTGCCAGCAGTGAAATAGTCTGGCCCGCTAGCGGCCAAGAGACCCAGTACTTC
CDR3: CASSEIVWPASGQETQYF
D: TRBD2
V: TRBV2
size: once
J: TRBJ2-5

DNA: TGTGCCAGCAGCTTAGGGGGTGCGGGAGTCACAGATACGCAGTATTTT
CDR3: CASSLGGAGVTDTQYF
D: TRBD2
V: TRBV11-2
size: .
J: TRBJ2-3

DNA: TGCGCCAGCAGCTTGGCTAGCGGGAATGATGAGCAGTTCTTC
CDR3: CASSLASGNDEQFF
D: TRBD2
V: TRBV5-1
size: .
J: TRBJ2-1

DNA: TGTGCCTGGAGTAAACGCGGGTTCAACTATGGCTACACCTTC
CDR3: CAWSKRGFNYGYTF
D: .
V: TRBV30
size: .
J: TRBJ1-2

DNA: TGTGCCAGCAGCAGCGGGGGGGACACTGAAGCTTTCTTT
CDR3: CASSSGGDTEAFF
D: .
V: TRBV6-5
size: .
J: TRBJ1-1

DNA: TGTGCCTATGACCGGGGCTATGGCTACACCTTC
CDR3: CAYDRGYGYTF
D: .
V: TRBV30
size: .
J: TRBJ1-2

DNA: TGTGCCAGCAGCTTCTCAGCGGGGGGGCATCTAGAGACCCAGTACTTC
CDR3: CASSFSAGGHLETQYF
D: TRBD2
V: TRBV7-9
size: .
J: TRBJ2-5

DNA: TGTGCCAGCAGTTTTAGGGACAGGGGACGGGATGGCTACACCTTC
CDR3: CASSFRDRGRDGYTF
D: TRBD1
V: TRBV2
size: .
J: TRBJ1-2

DNA: TGTGCCAGTACCGCGCTGAGAGATTACACTGAAGCTTTCTTT
CDR3: CASTALRDYTEAFF
D: .
V: TRBV19
size: .
J: TRBJ1-1

DNA: TGTGCCAGCAGCCGCGGGACTGCTAACACTGAAGCTTTCTTT
CDR3: CASSRGTANTEAFF
D: .
V: TRBV3-1/TRBV3-2
size: .
J: TRBJ1-1